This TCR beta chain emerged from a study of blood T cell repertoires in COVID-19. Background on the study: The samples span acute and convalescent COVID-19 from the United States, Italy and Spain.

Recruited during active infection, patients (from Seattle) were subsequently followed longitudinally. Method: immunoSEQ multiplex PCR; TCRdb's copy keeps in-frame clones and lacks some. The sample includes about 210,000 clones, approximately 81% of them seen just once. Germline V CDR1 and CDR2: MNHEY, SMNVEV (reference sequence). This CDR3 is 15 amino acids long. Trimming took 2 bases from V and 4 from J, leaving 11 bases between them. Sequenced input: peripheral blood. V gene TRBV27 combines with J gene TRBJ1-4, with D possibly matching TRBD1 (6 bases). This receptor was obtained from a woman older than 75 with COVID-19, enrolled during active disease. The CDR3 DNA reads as TGTGCCAGCAGTTTAAGTCCAGGGGTTAATGAAAAACTGTTTTTT. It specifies CASSLSPGVNEKLFF.